These T cell receptor beta chains were read from a single sample in a study of cytomegalovirus exposure and HLA in healthy donors. The protocol was immunoSEQ multiplex PCR, while the TCRdb copy is restricted to in-frame clones and leaves out a portion. The sample shows 130,000 or so clones, roughly 79% of them seen only once. Input material: PBMCs. The receptor source for this set is a male donor in good health and CMV-seronegative. Each CDR3 is given with its conserved first and last residue. D genes are given only for firm matches. Rows give clone size only sometimes, using once, few, many, or a class for an expanded clone.

d_call: -; clone_size: -; cdr3_length: 14; j_call: TRBJ2-3; v_call: TRBV7-2; cdr3_aa: CASSLSPPTDTQYF; cdr3_nt: TGTGCCAGCAGCTTAAGCCCACCCACAGATACGCAGTATTTT
d_call: TRBD1; clone_size: -; cdr3_length: 16; j_call: TRBJ2-1; v_call: TRBV15; cdr3_aa: CATSRARTGPYNEQFF; cdr3_nt: TGTGCCACCAGCAGAGCACGGACAGGACCTTACAATGAGCAGTTCTTC
d_call: TRBD1; clone_size: -; cdr3_length: 15; j_call: TRBJ2-3; v_call: TRBV25-1; cdr3_aa: CASSRTGSVTDTQYF; cdr3_nt: TGTGCCAGCAGTCGGACAGGGTCCGTCACAGATACGCAGTATTTT
d_call: -; clone_size: -; cdr3_length: 14; j_call: TRBJ2-7; v_call: TRBV6-1; cdr3_aa: CASSERRGWHEQYF; cdr3_nt: TGTGCCAGCAGTGAACGAAGGGGATGGCACGAGCAGTACTTC
d_call: -; clone_size: once; cdr3_length: 14; j_call: TRBJ2-3; v_call: TRBV5-1; cdr3_aa: CASSLGTSTDTQYF; cdr3_nt: TGCGCCAGCAGCTTGGGGACTAGCACAGATACGCAGTATTTT
d_call: -; clone_size: -; cdr3_length: 15; j_call: TRBJ1-5; v_call: TRBV19; cdr3_aa: CASKTPGVHNQPQHF; cdr3_nt: TGTGCCAGTAAAACCCCAGGGGTCCACAATCAGCCCCAGCATTTT
d_call: -; clone_size: -; cdr3_length: 13; j_call: TRBJ1-2; v_call: TRBV4-3; cdr3_aa: CASSQDRVAGYTF; cdr3_nt: TGCGCCAGCAGCCAAGACAGGGTGGCTGGCTACACCTTC
d_call: -; clone_size: -; cdr3_length: 16; j_call: TRBJ2-1; v_call: TRBV11-2; cdr3_aa: CASSLGGDSAYNEQFF; cdr3_nt: TGTGCCAGCAGCTTAGGGGGAGATAGCGCCTACAATGAGCAGTTCTTC
d_call: -; clone_size: -; cdr3_length: 16; j_call: TRBJ2-6; v_call: TRBV6-5; cdr3_aa: CASSYSIYSGANVLTF; cdr3_nt: TGTGCCAGCAGTTACTCTATTTACTCTGGGGCCAACGTCCTGACTTTC
d_call: TRBD1; clone_size: few; cdr3_length: 14; j_call: TRBJ1-6; v_call: TRBV7-9; cdr3_aa: CASRADRGRRPLHF; cdr3_nt: TGTGCCAGCAGGGCAGACAGGGGGAGAAGACCCCTCCACTTT
d_call: TRBD1; clone_size: -; cdr3_length: 14; j_call: TRBJ2-1; v_call: TRBV7-2; cdr3_aa: CASSSGQGTVEQFF; cdr3_nt: TGTGCCAGCAGCTCGGGACAGGGGACGGTTGAGCAGTTCTTC
d_call: -; clone_size: -; cdr3_length: 13; j_call: TRBJ1-6; v_call: TRBV5-5; cdr3_aa: CASSLTGDSPLHF; cdr3_nt: TGTGCCAGCAGCTTGACAGGCGATTCACCCCTCCACTTT
d_call: -; clone_size: few; cdr3_length: 15; j_call: TRBJ1-6; v_call: TRBV5-6; cdr3_aa: CASSLTRSYNSPLHF; cdr3_nt: TGTGCCAGCAGCTTGACCAGGTCCTATAATTCACCCCTCCACTTT
d_call: -; clone_size: -; cdr3_length: 15; j_call: TRBJ2-3; v_call: TRBV7-2; cdr3_aa: CASSLEWGGTDTQYF; cdr3_nt: TGTGCCAGCAGCTTAGAGTGGGGGGGCACAGATACGCAGTATTTT
d_call: TRBD1; clone_size: -; cdr3_length: 15; j_call: TRBJ1-1; v_call: TRBV4-1; cdr3_aa: CASSQDGDRVAEAFF; cdr3_nt: TGCGCCAGCAGCCAAGATGGGGACAGGGTCGCTGAAGCTTTCTTT
d_call: -; clone_size: -; cdr3_length: 14; j_call: TRBJ2-7; v_call: TRBV10-3; cdr3_aa: CAISGVVMEYEQYF; cdr3_nt: TGTGCCATCAGTGGGGTGGTGATGGAGTACGAGCAGTACTTC
d_call: TRBD1; clone_size: -; cdr3_length: 14; j_call: TRBJ2-3; v_call: TRBV5-6; cdr3_aa: CASSGGQGSDTQYF; cdr3_nt: TGTGCCAGCAGCGGGGGACAGGGGTCGGATACGCAGTATTTT
d_call: TRBD1; clone_size: -; cdr3_length: 16; j_call: TRBJ2-4; v_call: TRBV7-9; cdr3_aa: CASSSPTGLAKNIQYF; cdr3_nt: TGTGCCAGCAGCTCACCGACAGGGCTAGCCAAAAACATTCAGTACTTC
d_call: TRBD1; clone_size: -; cdr3_length: 15; j_call: TRBJ1-1; v_call: TRBV30; cdr3_aa: CAWTPPYRGQSEAFF; cdr3_nt: TGTGCCTGGACTCCCCCTTACAGGGGGCAGAGTGAAGCTTTCTTT
d_call: TRBD1; clone_size: -; cdr3_length: 14; j_call: TRBJ1-3; v_call: TRBV6-1; cdr3_aa: CASRHRGLGNTIYF; cdr3_nt: TGTGCCAGCAGGCACAGGGGGCTAGGAAACACCATATATTTT
d_call: -; clone_size: -; cdr3_length: 15; j_call: TRBJ1-6; v_call: TRBV4-3; cdr3_aa: CASSLSSSYNSPLHF; cdr3_nt: TGCGCCAGCAGCCTATCTAGCTCCTATAATTCACCCCTCCACTTT
d_call: TRBD1; clone_size: -; cdr3_length: 16; j_call: TRBJ2-2; v_call: TRBV6-5; cdr3_aa: CASSYRGQGTTGELFF; cdr3_nt: TGTGCCAGCAGTTACAGAGGACAGGGGACCACCGGGGAGCTGTTTTTT
d_call: TRBD1; clone_size: -; cdr3_length: 15; j_call: TRBJ2-7; v_call: TRBV19; cdr3_aa: CASSTQGQGHYEQYF; cdr3_nt: TGTGCCAGTAGTACCCAAGGACAGGGTCACTACGAGCAGTACTTC
d_call: -; clone_size: -; cdr3_length: 16; j_call: TRBJ2-7; v_call: TRBV6-6; cdr3_aa: CASRDDRNDFSYEQYF; cdr3_nt: TGTGCCAGCAGGGACGACAGGAACGATTTTTCCTACGAGCAGTACTTC
d_call: -; clone_size: -; cdr3_length: 14; j_call: TRBJ2-5; v_call: TRBV19; cdr3_aa: CASKRGASQETQYF; cdr3_nt: TGTGCCAGTAAACGGGGGGCCTCCCAAGAGACCCAGTACTTC
d_call: TRBD2; clone_size: few; cdr3_length: 16; j_call: TRBJ2-1; v_call: TRBV14; cdr3_aa: CASSQDVLAAHNEQFF; cdr3_nt: TGTGCCAGCAGCCAAGATGTGCTAGCGGCCCACAATGAGCAGTTCTTC
d_call: -; clone_size: -; cdr3_length: 13; j_call: TRBJ1-1; v_call: TRBV7-6; cdr3_aa: CASSLGIYTEAFF; cdr3_nt: TGTGCCAGCAGCTTAGGTATATACACTGAAGCTTTCTTT
d_call: TRBD1; clone_size: -; cdr3_length: 14; j_call: TRBJ1-2; v_call: TRBV19; cdr3_aa: CASTPGTDNYGYTF; cdr3_nt: TGTGCCAGTACCCCCGGGACAGATAACTATGGCTACACCTTC
d_call: -; clone_size: once; cdr3_length: 11; j_call: TRBJ2-1; v_call: TRBV27; cdr3_aa: CASSYSGEQFF; cdr3_nt: TGTGCCAGCAGTTACAGCGGTGAGCAGTTCTTC
d_call: -; clone_size: -; cdr3_length: 14; j_call: TRBJ2-7; v_call: TRBV9; cdr3_aa: CASSPSQVAYEQYF; cdr3_nt: TGTGCCAGCAGCCCTAGCCAGGTAGCCTACGAGCAGTACTTC
d_call: TRBD2; clone_size: -; cdr3_length: 17; j_call: TRBJ2-2; v_call: TRBV5-1; cdr3_aa: CASSLVPSGRDTGELFF; cdr3_nt: TGCGCCAGCAGCTTGGTTCCTAGCGGGCGCGACACCGGGGAGCTGTTTTTT
d_call: -; clone_size: -; cdr3_length: 13; j_call: TRBJ1-1; v_call: TRBV19; cdr3_aa: CASLLLGGSTAFF; cdr3_nt: TGTGCCAGTCTCCTTCTAGGGGGATCTACGGCTTTCTTT
d_call: TRBD2; clone_size: -; cdr3_length: 17; j_call: TRBJ2-1; v_call: TRBV9; cdr3_aa: CASSVELAGSSYNEQFF; cdr3_nt: TGTGCCAGCAGCGTAGAACTAGCGGGGAGCTCCTACAATGAGCAGTTCTTC
d_call: -; clone_size: -; cdr3_length: 15; j_call: TRBJ1-5; v_call: TRBV13; cdr3_aa: CASSFWRGGNQPQHF; cdr3_nt: TGTGCCAGCAGCTTTTGGAGGGGTGGCAATCAGCCCCAGCATTTT
d_call: -; clone_size: once; cdr3_length: 14; j_call: TRBJ2-1; v_call: TRBV29-1; cdr3_aa: CSARGAGSYNEQFF; cdr3_nt: TGCAGCGCCAGGGGAGCAGGCTCCTACAATGAGCAGTTCTTC
d_call: -; clone_size: -; cdr3_length: 16; j_call: TRBJ2-5; v_call: TRBV15; cdr3_aa: CATSRDAGSRQETQYF; cdr3_nt: TGTGCCACCAGCAGAGATGCGGGGTCCCGCCAAGAGACCCAGTACTTC
d_call: -; clone_size: -; cdr3_length: 13; j_call: TRBJ2-7; v_call: TRBV7-8; cdr3_aa: CASSLEAGVEQYF; cdr3_nt: TGTGCCAGCAGCTTAGAGGCAGGGGTCGAGCAGTACTTC
d_call: TRBD2; clone_size: -; cdr3_length: 16; j_call: TRBJ2-1; v_call: TRBV2; cdr3_aa: CASSVLGGASYNEQFF; cdr3_nt: TGTGCCAGCAGTGTTCTCGGGGGGGCCTCCTACAATGAGCAGTTCTTC
d_call: -; clone_size: -; cdr3_length: 15; j_call: TRBJ2-7; v_call: TRBV27; cdr3_aa: CASSLSNRERYEQYF; cdr3_nt: TGTGCCAGCAGTTTATCGAATCGGGAAAGATACGAGCAGTACTTC
d_call: TRBD2; clone_size: few; cdr3_length: 15; j_call: TRBJ2-1; v_call: TRBV5-4; cdr3_aa: CASSKRGNSYNEQFF; cdr3_nt: TGTGCCAGCAGCAAGCGGGGGAACTCCTACAATGAGCAGTTCTTC
d_call: TRBD2; clone_size: -; cdr3_length: 15; j_call: TRBJ2-5; v_call: TRBV7-6; cdr3_aa: CASSLVTAGEETQYF; cdr3_nt: TGTGCCAGCAGCTTAGTTACGGCGGGGGAAGAGACCCAGTACTTC
d_call: TRBD1; clone_size: -; cdr3_length: 15; j_call: TRBJ1-4; v_call: TRBV7-7; cdr3_aa: CASSLGGTGGEKLFF; cdr3_nt: TGTGCTAGCAGCTTAGGGGGGACAGGGGGTGAAAAACTGTTTTTT